Presented here are 9 T cell receptor beta chains from one specimen sequenced in a study of T cell responses to AZD1222 COVID-19 vaccine. The protocol was immunoSEQ multiplex PCR, while the TCRdb copy is restricted to in-frame clones and leaves out a portion. Among 150,000 to 200,000 clones, 80% to 95% were seen once, and the ten largest hold 1.1% to 1.5%. The sample consisted of peripheral blood, taken on day 0 of AZD1222 vaccination. The receptors shown here come from an adult in good health.

CDR3 in amino acids: CSVTTGVSTDTQYF. The CDR3 bases are TGCAGCGTGACCACGGGGGTTAGCACAGATACGCAGTATTTT. The chain couples TRBV29-1 to TRBJ2-3, with D perhaps TRBD2 (6 bases). The length of the CDR3 is 14 residues. The V gene's germline CDR1 is SQVTM and CDR2 ANQGSEA. V lost 6 bases and J lost 0, with 13 bases in between.

The rearrangement links TRBV30 to TRBJ1-3; tentative D call: TRBD1 (6 bases). The CDR3 covers 15 residues. Germline CDR1 and CDR2: GTSNPN and SVGIG (reference sequence). V was cut by 3 bases and J by 0 bases, with 12 bases left in between. The CDR3 sequence: CAWSPDRNSGNTIYF. CDR3 nucleotides: TGTGCCTGGAGCCCCGACAGGAACTCTGGAAACACCATATATTTT.

In its sample, this clone was seen once. The chain has TRBV30 and TRBJ1-1, with 8 bases fitting TRBD1. Germline CDR1 reads GTSNPN; CDR2 reads SVGIG (reference sequence). This CDR3 comprises 13 residues. Trimming at V came to 5 bases and at J to 4 bases, leaving 6 bases not matched to a gene. CDR3 sequence (DNA): TGTGCCTGGGTTGAAACAGGGGGCACTGAAGCTTTCTTT. Protein product: CAWVETGGTEAFF.

The rearrangement links TRBV4-2 to TRBJ1-2; 8 bases are a match to TRBD1. The CDR3 loop spans 15 amino acids. CDR1 and CDR2 from the germline V gene are LGHNA and YNFKEQ. With 0 bases clipped from V and 4 bases from J, the junction kept 4 bases outside the gene matches. The CDR3 sequence: CASSQEDRAGYGYTF. CDR3 sequence (DNA): TGTGCCAGCAGCCAAGAGGACAGGGCCGGCTATGGCTACACCTTC.

The CDR3 bases are TGCGCCAGCAGCCTCGAAGCAAATGAGCAGTTCTTC. Amino acids: CASSLEANEQFF. The chain employs TRBV5-1 and TRBJ2-1, with D unclear. Germline-derived CDR1 and CDR2 are SGHRS and YFSETQ. V lost 4 bases, J lost 7 bases, and 9 bases lay in between. The CDR3 is 12 amino acids. Using reference TRBV5-1 and TRBJ2-1 for the parts outside the CDR3, the full variable domain is KAGVTQTPRYLIKTRGQQVTLSCSPISGHRSVSWYQQTPGQGLQFLFEYFSETQRNKGNFPGRFSGRQFSNSRSEMNVSTLELGDSALYLCASSLEANEQFFGPGTRLTVL.

The chain combines TRBV12-5 with TRBJ1-2; D not certain. V lost 0 bases and J 6 bases, leaving 17 bases between the germline ends. The germline V gene encodes CDR1 LGHNT and CDR2 FRNRAP. The CDR3 is 16 residues long. CDR3 coding DNA: TGTGCTAGTGGTTTGGTACTAGGGAGGGATGGGGATGGCTACACCTTC. The encoded protein is CASGLVLGRDGDGYTF. Full variable domain (missing parts from reference TRBV12-5 and TRBJ1-2): DARVTQTPRHKVTEMGQEVTMRCQPILGHNTVFWYRQTMMQGLELLAYFRNRAPLDDSGMPKDRFSAEMPDATLATLKIQPSEPRDSAVYFCASGLVLGRDGDGYTFGSGTRLTVV.

V is TRBV14 and J is TRBJ2-7, with D perhaps matching TRBD1 (6 bases). CDR1 and CDR2 from the germline V gene are SGHDN and FVKESK. This CDR3 contains 12 residues. Deletions cut 2 bases from V and 4 bases from J, with 6 bases between. As DNA, the CDR3 is TGTGCCAGCAGCCAAACAGGGTACGAGCAGTACTTC. Protein product: CASSQTGYEQYF.

The chain is built from TRBV28 and TRBJ1-5; perhaps TRBD1 as D (6 bases). V lost 6 bases to trimming and J lost 0 bases, with 15 bases between them. The CDR3 consists of 16 residues. CDR1 MDHEN and CDR2 SYDVKM come from the germline V gene. The CDR3 DNA reads TGTGCCAGCAGAGGCCCAGGGGCTCTTAGCAATCAGCCCCAGCATTTT. It is translated as CASRGPGALSNQPQHF.

The V call is TRBV9, the J call TRBJ1-1; maybe TRBD1 (6 bases). The V gene lost 4 bases and the J gene lost 5 bases, with 12 bases spanning the gap. The germline V gene has CDR1 SGDLS and CDR2 YYNGEE. This CDR3 contains 13 residues. CDR3 sequence reads: CASSPGRGTEAFF. CDR3 nucleotides: TGTGCCAGCAGCCCAGGTAGGGGGACTGAAGCTTTCTTT.